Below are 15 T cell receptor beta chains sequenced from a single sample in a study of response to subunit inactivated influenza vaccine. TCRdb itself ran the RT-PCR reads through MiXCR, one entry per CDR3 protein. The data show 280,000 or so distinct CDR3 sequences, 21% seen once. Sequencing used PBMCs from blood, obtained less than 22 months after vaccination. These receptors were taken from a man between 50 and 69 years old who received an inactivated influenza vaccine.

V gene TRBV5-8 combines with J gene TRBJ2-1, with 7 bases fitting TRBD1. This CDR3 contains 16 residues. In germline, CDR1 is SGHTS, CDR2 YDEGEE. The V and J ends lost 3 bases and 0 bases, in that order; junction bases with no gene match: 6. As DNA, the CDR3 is TGTGCCAGCAGCTGGAGGACAGGAAACTCCTACAATGAGCAGTTCTTC. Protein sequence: CASSWRTGNSYNEQFF.

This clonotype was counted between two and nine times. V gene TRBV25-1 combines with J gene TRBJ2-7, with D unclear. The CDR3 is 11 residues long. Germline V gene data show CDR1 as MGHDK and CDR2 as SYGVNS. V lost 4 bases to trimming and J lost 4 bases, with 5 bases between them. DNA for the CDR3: TGTGCCAGCAGTGCAAAATACGAGCAGTACTTC. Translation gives CASSAKYEQYF.

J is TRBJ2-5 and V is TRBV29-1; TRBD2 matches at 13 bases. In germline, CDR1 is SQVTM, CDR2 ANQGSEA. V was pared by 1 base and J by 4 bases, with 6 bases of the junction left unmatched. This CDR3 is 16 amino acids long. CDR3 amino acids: CSVEAPGLAGLETQYF. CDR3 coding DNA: TGCAGCGTTGAAGCACCGGGACTAGCGGGATTAGAGACCCAGTACTTC.

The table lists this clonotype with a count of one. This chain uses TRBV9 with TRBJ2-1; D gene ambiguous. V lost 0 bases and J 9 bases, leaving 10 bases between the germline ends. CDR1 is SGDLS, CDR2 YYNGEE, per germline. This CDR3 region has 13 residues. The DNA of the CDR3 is TGTGCCAGCAGCGTAGCACAGTACGGTGAGCAGTTCTTC. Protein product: CASSVAQYGEQFF.

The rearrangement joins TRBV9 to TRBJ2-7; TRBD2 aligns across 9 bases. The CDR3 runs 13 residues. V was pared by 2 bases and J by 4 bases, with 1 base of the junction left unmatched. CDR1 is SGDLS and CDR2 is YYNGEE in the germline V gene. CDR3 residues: CASSVGLAYEQYF. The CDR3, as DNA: TGTGCCAGCAGCGTGGGACTAGCTTACGAGCAGTACTTC.

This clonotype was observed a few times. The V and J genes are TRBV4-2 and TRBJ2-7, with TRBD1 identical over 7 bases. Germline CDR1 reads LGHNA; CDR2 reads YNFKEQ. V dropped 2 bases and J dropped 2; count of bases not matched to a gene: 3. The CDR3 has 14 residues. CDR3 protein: CASSQKGTAYEQYF. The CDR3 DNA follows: TGTGCCAGCAGCCAAAAAGGGACAGCCTACGAGCAGTACTTC.

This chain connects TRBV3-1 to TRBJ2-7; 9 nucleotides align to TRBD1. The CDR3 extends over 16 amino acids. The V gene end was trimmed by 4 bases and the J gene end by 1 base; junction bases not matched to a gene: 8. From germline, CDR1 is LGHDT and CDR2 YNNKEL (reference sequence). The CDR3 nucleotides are TGTGCCAGCAGCCGAGAGCCGGGACAGGGTTCCTACGAGCAGTACTTC. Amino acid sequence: CASSREPGQGSYEQYF.

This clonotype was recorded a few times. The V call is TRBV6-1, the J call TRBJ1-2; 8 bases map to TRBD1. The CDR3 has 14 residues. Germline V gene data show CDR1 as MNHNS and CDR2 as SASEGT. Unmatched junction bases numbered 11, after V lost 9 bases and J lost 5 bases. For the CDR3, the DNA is TGTGCCAGTAGTCCGACAGGGGCCTCTTATGGCTACACCTTC. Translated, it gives CASSPTGASYGYTF.

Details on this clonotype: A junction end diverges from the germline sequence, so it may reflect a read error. The CDR3 is CSAPGTGINQPQRF. The CDR3 coding sequence is TGCAGTGCTCCCGGGACAGGGATCAATCAGCCCCAGCGTTTT. The rearrangement uses TRBV20-1 and TRBJ1-5; TRBD1 agrees at 9 bases. The germline V gene has CDR1 DFQATT and CDR2 SNEGSKA (reference sequence). The CDR3 loop spans 14 amino acids.

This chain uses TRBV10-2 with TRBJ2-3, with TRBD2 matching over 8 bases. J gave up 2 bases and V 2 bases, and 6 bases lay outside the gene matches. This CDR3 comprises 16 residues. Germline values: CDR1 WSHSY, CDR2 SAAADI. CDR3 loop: CASSEGAGANTDTQYF. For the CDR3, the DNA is TGCGCCAGCAGTGAGGGAGCGGGAGCCAACACAGATACGCAGTATTTT.

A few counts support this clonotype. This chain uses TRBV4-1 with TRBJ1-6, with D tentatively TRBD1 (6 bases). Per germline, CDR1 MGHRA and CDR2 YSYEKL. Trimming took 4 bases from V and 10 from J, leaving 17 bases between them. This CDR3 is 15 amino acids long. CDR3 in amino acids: CASSLLQGSRSPLHF. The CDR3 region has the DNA TGCGCCAGCAGCCTATTACAGGGTTCTAGATCACCCCTCCACTTT.

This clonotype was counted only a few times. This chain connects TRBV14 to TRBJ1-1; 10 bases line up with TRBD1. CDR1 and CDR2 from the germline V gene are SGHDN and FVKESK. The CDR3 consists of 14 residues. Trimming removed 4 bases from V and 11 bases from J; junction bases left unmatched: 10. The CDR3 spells CASSPGTGVLSAFF. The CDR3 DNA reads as TGTGCCAGCAGCCCCGGGACAGGGGTCCTGAGCGCTTTCTTT.

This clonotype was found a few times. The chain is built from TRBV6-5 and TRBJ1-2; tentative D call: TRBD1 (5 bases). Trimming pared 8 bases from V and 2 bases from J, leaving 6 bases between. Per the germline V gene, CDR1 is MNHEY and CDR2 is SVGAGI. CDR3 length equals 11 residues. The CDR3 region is CASGANYGYTF. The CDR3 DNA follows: TGTGCCAGCGGGGCGAACTATGGCTACACCTTC.

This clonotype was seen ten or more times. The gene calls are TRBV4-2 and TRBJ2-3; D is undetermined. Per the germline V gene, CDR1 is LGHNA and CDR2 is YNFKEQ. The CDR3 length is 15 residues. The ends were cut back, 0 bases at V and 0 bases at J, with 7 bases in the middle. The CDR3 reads CASSQEGDSTDTQYF. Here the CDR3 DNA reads TGTGCCAGCAGCCAAGAAGGCGACAGCACAGATACGCAGTATTTT.

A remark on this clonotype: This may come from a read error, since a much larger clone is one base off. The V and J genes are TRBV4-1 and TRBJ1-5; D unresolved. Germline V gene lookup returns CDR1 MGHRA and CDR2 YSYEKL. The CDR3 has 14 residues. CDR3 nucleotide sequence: TGCGCCGGCAGCCAAGGCCCGGGCAATCAGCCCCAGCATTTT. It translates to CAGSQGPGNQPQHF.